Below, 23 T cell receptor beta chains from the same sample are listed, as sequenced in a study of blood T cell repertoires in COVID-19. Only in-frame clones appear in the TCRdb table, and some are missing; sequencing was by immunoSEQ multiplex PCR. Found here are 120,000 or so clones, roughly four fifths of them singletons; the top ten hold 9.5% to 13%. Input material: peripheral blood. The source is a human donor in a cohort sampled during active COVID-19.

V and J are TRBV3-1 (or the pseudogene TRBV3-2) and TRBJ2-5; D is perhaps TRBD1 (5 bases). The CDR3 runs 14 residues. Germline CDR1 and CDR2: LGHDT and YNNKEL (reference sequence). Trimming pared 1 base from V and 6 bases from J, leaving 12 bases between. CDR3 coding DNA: TGTGCCAGCAGCCAAGGGGTCAGGGAAAAGACCCAGTACTTC. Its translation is CASSQGVREKTQYF.

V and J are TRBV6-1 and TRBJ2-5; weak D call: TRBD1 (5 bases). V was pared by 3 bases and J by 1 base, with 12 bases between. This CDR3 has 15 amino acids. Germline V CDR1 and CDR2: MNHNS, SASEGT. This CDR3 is CASSESGNFQETQYF. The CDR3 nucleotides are TGTGCCAGCAGTGAGTCAGGGAACTTCCAAGAGACCCAGTACTTC.

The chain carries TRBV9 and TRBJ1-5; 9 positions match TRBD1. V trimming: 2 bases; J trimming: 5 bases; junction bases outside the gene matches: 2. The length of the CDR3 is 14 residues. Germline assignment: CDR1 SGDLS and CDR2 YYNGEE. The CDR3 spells CASSVGQGDQPQHF. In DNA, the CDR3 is TGTGCCAGCAGCGTGGGACAGGGTGATCAGCCCCAGCATTTT.

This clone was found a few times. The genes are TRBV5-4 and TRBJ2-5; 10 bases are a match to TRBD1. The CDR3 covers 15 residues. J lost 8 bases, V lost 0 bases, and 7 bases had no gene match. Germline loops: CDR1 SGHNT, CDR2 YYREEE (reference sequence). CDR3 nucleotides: TGTGCCAGCAGCTTGGAGGGACAGGGGAATGGTACCCAGTACTTC. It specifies CASSLEGQGNGTQYF.

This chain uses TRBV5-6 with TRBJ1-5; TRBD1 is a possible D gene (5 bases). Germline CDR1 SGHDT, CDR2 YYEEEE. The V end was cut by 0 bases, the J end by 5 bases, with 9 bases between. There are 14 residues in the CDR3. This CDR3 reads CASSLARADQPQHF. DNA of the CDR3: TGTGCCAGCAGCTTGGCCAGGGCTGATCAGCCCCAGCATTTT.

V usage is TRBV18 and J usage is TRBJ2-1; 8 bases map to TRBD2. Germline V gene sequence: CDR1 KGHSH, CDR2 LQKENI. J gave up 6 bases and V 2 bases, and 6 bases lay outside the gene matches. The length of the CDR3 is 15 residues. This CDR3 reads CASSPDGGARNEQFF. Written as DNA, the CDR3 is TGTGCCAGCTCACCAGACGGGGGGGCGCGCAATGAGCAGTTCTTC.

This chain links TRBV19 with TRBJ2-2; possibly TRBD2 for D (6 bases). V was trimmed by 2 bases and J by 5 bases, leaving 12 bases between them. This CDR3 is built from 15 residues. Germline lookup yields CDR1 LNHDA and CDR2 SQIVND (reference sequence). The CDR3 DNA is TGTGCCAGTAGTATAAATCAGGGAGGAACCGGGGAGCTGTTTTTT. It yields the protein CASSINQGGTGELFF.

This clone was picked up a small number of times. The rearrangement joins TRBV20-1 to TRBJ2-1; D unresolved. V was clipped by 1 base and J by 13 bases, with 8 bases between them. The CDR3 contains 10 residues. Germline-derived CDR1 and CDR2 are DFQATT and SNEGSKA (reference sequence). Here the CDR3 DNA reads TGCAGTGCTAGAGTAACGGTTCAGTTCTTC. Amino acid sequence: CSARVTVQFF.

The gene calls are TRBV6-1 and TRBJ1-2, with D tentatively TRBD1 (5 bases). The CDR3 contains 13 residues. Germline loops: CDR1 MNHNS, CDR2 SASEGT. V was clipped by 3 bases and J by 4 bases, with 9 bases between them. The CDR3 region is CASSDRGTYGYTF. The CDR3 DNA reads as TGTGCCAGCAGTGATAGGGGAACCTATGGCTACACCTTC.

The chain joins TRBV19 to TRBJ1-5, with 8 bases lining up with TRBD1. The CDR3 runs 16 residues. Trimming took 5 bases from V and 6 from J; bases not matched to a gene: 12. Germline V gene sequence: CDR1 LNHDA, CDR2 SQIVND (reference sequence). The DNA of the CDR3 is TGTGCCAGTAGTCGATCCGCACGGACAGGGAGTCAGCCCCAGCATTTT. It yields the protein CASSRSARTGSQPQHF.

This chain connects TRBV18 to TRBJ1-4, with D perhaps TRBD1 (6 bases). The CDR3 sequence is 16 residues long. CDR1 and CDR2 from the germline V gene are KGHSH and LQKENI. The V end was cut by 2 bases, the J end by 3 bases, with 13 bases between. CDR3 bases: TGTGCCAGCTCACCAGTCGGGGACACCTCTAATGAAAAACTGTTTTTT. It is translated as CASSPVGDTSNEKLFF.

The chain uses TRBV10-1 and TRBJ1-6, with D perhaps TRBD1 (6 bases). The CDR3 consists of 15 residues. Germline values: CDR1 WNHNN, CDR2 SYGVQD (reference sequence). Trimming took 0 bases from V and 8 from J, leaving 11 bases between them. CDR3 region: CASSESVGGDSPLHF. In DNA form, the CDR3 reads TGCGCCAGCAGTGAGTCGGTAGGGGGGGATTCACCCCTCCACTTT.

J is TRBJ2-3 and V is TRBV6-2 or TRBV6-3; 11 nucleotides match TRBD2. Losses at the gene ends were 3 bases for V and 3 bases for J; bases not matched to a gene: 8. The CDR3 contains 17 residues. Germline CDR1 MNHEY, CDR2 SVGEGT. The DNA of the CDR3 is TGTGCCAGCAGTTATGAACCCGGGACTAGCGGAACAGATACGCAGTATTTT. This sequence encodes CASSYEPGTSGTDTQYF.

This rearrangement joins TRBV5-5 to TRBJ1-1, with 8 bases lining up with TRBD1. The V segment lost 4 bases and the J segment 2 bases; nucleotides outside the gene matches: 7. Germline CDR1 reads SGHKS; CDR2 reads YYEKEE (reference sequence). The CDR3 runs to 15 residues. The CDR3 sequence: CASSVLQGGNTEAFF. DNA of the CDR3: TGTGCCAGCAGCGTGCTACAGGGGGGAAACACTGAAGCTTTCTTT. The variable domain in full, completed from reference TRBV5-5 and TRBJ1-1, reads DAGVTQSPTHLIKTRGQQVTLRCSPISGHKSVSWYQQVLGQGPQFIFQYYEKEERGRGNFPDRFSARQFPNYSSELNVNALLLGDSALYLCASSVLQGGNTEAFFGQGTRLTVV.

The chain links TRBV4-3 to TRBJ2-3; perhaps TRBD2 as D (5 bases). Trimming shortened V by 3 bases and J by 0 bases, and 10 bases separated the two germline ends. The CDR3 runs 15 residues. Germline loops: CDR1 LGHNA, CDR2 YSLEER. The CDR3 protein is CASSHTRGSTDTQYF. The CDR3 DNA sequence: TGCGCCAGCAGCCATACCCGGGGTAGCACAGATACGCAGTATTTT.

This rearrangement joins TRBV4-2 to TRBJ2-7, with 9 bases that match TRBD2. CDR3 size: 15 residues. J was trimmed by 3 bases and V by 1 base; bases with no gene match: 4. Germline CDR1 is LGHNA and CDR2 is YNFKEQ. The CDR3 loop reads CASSQGGTSIYEQYF. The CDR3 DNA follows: TGTGCCAGCAGCCAAGGCGGGACTAGCATCTACGAGCAGTACTTC.

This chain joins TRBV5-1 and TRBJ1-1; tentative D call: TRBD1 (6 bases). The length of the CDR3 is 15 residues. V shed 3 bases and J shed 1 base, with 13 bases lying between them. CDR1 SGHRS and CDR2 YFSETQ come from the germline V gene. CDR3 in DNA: TGCGCCAGCAGCTGGGTGACAGGAGCGAACACTGAAGCTTTCTTT. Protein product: CASSWVTGANTEAFF.

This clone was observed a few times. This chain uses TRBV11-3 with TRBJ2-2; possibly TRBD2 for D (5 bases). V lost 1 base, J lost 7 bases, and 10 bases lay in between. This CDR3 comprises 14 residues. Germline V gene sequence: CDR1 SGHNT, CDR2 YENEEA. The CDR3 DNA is TGTGCCAGCAGCTTAGCGTTCGGGGACGGGGAGCTGTTTTTT. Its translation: CASSLAFGDGELFF.

CDR3 loop: CASSLSTQASPFF. The CDR3 nucleotides are TGTGCCAGCAGTTTATCGACCCAGGCCTCTCCGTTCTTC. This chain uses TRBV27 with TRBJ2-1; no firm D call. The germline CDR1 and CDR2 sequences are MNHEY and SMNVEV (reference sequence). With 0 bases removed from V and 15 bases from J, the gap between germline ends came to 15 bases. The CDR3 runs to 13 residues.

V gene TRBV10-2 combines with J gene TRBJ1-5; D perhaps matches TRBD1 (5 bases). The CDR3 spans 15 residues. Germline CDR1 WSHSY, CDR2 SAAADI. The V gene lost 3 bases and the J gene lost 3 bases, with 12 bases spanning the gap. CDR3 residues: CASSDTGWDNQPQHF. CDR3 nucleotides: TGCGCCAGCAGTGATACAGGATGGGACAATCAGCCCCAGCATTTT.

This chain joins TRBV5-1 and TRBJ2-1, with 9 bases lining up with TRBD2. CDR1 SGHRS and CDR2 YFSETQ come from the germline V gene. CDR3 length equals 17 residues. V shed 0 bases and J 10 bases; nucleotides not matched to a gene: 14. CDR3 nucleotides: TGCGCCAGCAGCTTGGTAGGGACTAGCCCGTCTCTTGAGGAGCAGTTCTTC. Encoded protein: CASSLVGTSPSLEEQFF.

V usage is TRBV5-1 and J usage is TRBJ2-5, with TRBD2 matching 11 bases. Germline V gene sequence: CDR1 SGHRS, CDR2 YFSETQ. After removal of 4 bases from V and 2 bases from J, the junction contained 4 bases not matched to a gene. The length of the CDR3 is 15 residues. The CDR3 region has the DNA TGCGCCAGCAGCAGGGGGACTAGCGGACAAGAGACCCAGTACTTC. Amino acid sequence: CASSRGTSGQETQYF.

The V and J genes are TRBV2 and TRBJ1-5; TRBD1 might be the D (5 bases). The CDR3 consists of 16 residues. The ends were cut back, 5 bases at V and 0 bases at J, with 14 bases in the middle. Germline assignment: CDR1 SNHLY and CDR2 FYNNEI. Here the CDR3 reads CASSSRVAASNQPQHF. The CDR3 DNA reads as TGTGCCAGCAGTAGCAGGGTAGCGGCTAGCAATCAGCCCCAGCATTTT.